One sample yielded the 9 T cell receptor beta chains listed below, sequenced in a study of CD8 T cells in Susac syndrome. Reverse transcription of about 0.5 to 1 ug RNA used random hexamers. MiXCR, applied by TCRdb to the immunoSEQ multiplex PCR reads, yields one record per CDR3 protein. The table records over 70,000 distinct CDR3 sequences, approximately 96% of them present only once. The specimen sequenced was CD8+ T cells from PBMCs. The receptors shown here come from a human donor with Susac syndrome.

The chain recombines TRBV30 with TRBJ2-7; no clear D gene. Deletions cut 2 bases from V and 3 bases from J, with 8 bases between. The CDR3 spans 12 residues. Germline CDR1 and CDR2: GTSNPN and SVGIG (reference sequence). This CDR3 is CAWSLRFYEQYF. CDR3 bases: TGTGCCTGGAGTCTCCGATTCTACGAGCAGTACTTC.

V and J are TRBV5-4 and TRBJ2-3; possible D gene TRBD2, 6 bases. CDR3 length: 12 residues. Germline V gene data show CDR1 as SGHNT and CDR2 as YYREEE (reference sequence). Trimming stripped 2 bases from V and 10 bases from J, with 11 bases between. As DNA, the CDR3 is TGTGCCAGCAGCTTCGGGACTTCCGCGCAGTATTTT. Amino acid sequence: CASSFGTSAQYF.

V and J are TRBV29-1 and TRBJ2-5; D is unclear. V dropped 7 bases and J dropped 2 bases, with 2 bases sitting between them. The CDR3 runs to 9 residues. Germline V CDR1 and CDR2: SQVTM, ANQGSEA. Here the CDR3 reads CSAQETQYF. CDR3 DNA: TGCAGCGCTCAAGAGACCCAGTACTTC.

V and J are TRBV7-2 and TRBJ1-2, with TRBD1 as a possible D gene (6 bases). V was cut by 5 bases and J by 4 bases, with 11 bases left in between. The CDR3 sequence is 13 residues long. Germline CDR1 and CDR2: SGHTA and FQGNSA. CDR3 in DNA: TGTGCCAGCAGCCCCGGACAGAGCTATGGCTACACCTTC. This codes for CASSPGQSYGYTF.

The gene calls are TRBV27 and TRBJ2-7; D gene uncertain. V dropped 0 bases and J dropped 4 bases, with 16 bases sitting between them. Germline CDR1 MNHEY, CDR2 SMNVEV (reference sequence). The length of the CDR3 is 16 residues. The CDR3 here is CASSLSPSRAHYEQYF. As DNA, the CDR3 is TGTGCCAGCAGTTTATCACCCTCCCGGGCCCATTACGAGCAGTACTTC.

The rearrangement joins TRBV6-2 or TRBV6-3 to TRBJ2-3, with D unclear. CDR1 MNHEY and CDR2 SVGEGT come from the germline V gene. The V end was cut by 0 bases, the J end by 6 bases, with 7 bases between. CDR3 length equals 13 residues. CDR3 nucleotides: TGTGCCAGCAGTTACTCAGAGGCCGATACGCAGTATTTT. It translates to CASSYSEADTQYF.

The rearrangement uses TRBV20-1 and TRBJ2-3; 12 positions match TRBD2. The length of the CDR3 is 15 residues. Looked up from germline, CDR1 is DFQATT and CDR2 is SNEGSKA (reference sequence). The V gene end was trimmed by 6 bases and the J gene end by 6 bases; junction bases not matched to a gene: 10. CDR3 nucleotide sequence: TGCAGTGCAACCCGACTAGCGGGGGTTGCGGATACGCAGTATTTT. Translating it yields CSATRLAGVADTQYF.

The V and J genes are TRBV30 and TRBJ1-6; 7 positions match TRBD1. Germline loops: CDR1 GTSNPN, CDR2 SVGIG (reference sequence). This CDR3 is 15 amino acids long. J lost 7 bases, V lost 0 bases, and 6 bases had no gene match. CDR3 nucleotides: TGTGCCTGGAGTGTACAGCACAGGGGAAATTCACCCCTCCACTTT. Amino acid sequence: CAWSVQHRGNSPLHF.

The chain employs TRBV5-1 and TRBJ2-3; maybe TRBD2 (6 bases). The V gene lost 2 bases and the J gene lost 1 base, with 11 bases spanning the gap. CDR1 SGHRS and CDR2 YFSETQ come from the germline V gene. The CDR3 sequence is 15 residues long. CDR3 sequence reads: CASSFGGDRTDTQYF. CDR3 coding DNA: TGCGCCAGCAGCTTCGGCGGGGACCGCACAGATACGCAGTATTTT.